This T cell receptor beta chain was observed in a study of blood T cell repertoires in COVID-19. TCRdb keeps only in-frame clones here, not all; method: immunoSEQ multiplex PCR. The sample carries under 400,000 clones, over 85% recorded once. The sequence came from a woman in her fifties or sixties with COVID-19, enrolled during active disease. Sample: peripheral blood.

CDR3 loop: CASSSGTGDGNQPQHF. CDR3 sequence (DNA): TGTGCCAGCAGTTCCGGGACAGGGGATGGCAATCAGCCCCAGCATTTT. The chain uses TRBV28 and TRBJ1-5, with TRBD1 matching over 10 bases. Germline CDR1 and CDR2: MDHEN and SYDVKM. The CDR3 sequence is 16 residues long. V shed 4 bases and J 2 bases; nucleotides not matched to a gene: 5.